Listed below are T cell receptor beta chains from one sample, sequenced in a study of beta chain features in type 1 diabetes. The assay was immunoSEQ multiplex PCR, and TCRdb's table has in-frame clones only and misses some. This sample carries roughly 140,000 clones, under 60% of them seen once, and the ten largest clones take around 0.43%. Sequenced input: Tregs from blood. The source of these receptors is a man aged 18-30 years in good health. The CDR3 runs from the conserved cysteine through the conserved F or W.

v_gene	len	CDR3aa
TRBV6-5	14	CASRVSGTSDTQYF
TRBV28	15	CASKPPATWAQPQHF
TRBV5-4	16	CASSLYRGLASNEQFF
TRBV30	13	CAWGRAAAQPQHF
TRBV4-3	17	CASSQFGPGLHQETQYF
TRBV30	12	CAWDIGFYEQYF
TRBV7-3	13	CASSSGASYEQYF
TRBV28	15	CASSPGGRETYEQYF
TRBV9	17	CASARPMGRKDYGGYTF
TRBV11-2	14	CASSSDRGLEEQYF
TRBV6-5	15	CASNLPGQGSHEQYF
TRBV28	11	CASSLRYEQYF
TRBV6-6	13	CASSFDRGYEQYF
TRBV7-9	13	CASSPGQLYGYTF
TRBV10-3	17	CAISESLAGGNTGELFF
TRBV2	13	CASSRDRATEAFF
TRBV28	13	CASQRRVKNEQFF
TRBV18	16	CASAQGTAGARNIQYF
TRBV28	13	CASSYPGQRSQHF
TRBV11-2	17	CASSLDGTLSGSNEQFF
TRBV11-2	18	CASSRRGRGELLQETQYF
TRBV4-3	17	CASSQKYGQLSTDTQYF
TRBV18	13	CASSPQSNQPQHF
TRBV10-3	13	CAISNSGGTEAFF
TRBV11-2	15	CASSRTGGPYETQYF
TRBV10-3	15	CAISRAGTIYNEQFF
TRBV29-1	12	CSVGTGGSEQYF
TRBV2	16	CASSILGGASSYEQYF